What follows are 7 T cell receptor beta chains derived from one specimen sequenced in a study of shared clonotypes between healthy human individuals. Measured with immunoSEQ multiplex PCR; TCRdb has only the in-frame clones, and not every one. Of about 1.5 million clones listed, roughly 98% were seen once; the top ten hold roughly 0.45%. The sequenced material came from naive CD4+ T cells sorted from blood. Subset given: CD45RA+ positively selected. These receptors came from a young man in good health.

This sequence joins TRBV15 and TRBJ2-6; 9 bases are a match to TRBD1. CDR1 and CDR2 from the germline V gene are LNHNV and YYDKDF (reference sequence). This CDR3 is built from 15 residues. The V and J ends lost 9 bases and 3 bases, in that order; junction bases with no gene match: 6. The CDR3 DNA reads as TGTGCCACAAAGACAGGGGGAATTGGGGCCAACGTCCTGACTTTC. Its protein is CATKTGGIGANVLTF. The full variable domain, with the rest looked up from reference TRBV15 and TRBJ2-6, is DAMVIQNPRYQVTQFGKPVTLSCSQTLNHNVMYWYQQKSSQAPKLLFHYYDKDFNNEADTPDNFQSRRPNTSFCFLDIRSPGLGDTAMYLCATKTGGIGANVLTFGAGSRLTVL.

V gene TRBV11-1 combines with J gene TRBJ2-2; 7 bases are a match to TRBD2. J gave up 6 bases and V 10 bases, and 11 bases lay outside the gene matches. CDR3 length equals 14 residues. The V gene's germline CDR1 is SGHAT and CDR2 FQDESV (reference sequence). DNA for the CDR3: TGTGCCACACAAGCGGGACTACTCCCCGGGGAGCTGTTTTTT. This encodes CATQAGLLPGELFF.

CDR3 bases: TGTGCCAGCAGCCTTCTTCCCAATAGCGGTAGCGGGCAGTTCTTC. It translates to CASSLLPNSGSGQFF. The J gene is TRBJ2-1, the V gene TRBV14; D perhaps matches TRBD2 (6 bases). Germline V gene data show CDR1 as SGHDN and CDR2 as FVKESK. Trimming cost V 4 bases and J 12 bases, with 22 bases left between them. CDR3 length: 15 amino acids.

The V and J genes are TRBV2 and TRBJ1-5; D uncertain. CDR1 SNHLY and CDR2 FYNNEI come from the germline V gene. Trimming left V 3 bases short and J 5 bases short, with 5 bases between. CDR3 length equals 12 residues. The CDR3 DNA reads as TGTGCCAGCAGTGATCTGGATCAGCCCCAGCATTTT. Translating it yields CASSDLDQPQHF.

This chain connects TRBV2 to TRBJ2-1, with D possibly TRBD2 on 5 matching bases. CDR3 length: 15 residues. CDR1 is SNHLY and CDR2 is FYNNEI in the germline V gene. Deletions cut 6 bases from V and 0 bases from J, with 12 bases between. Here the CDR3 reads CASSKDFPSYNEQFF. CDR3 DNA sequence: TGTGCCAGCAGCAAGGACTTCCCCTCCTACAATGAGCAGTTCTTC.

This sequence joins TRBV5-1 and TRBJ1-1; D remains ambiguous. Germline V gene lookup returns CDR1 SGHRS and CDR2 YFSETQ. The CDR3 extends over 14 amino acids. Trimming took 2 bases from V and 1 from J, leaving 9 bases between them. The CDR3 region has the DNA TGCGCCAGCAGCTTCGAGCCGGGGAACACTGAAGCTTTCTTT. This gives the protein CASSFEPGNTEAFF.

In DNA form, the CDR3 reads TGTGCCATCAGTTTTGCTAGCGGGAGGTCTGGCAATGAGCAGTTCTTC. Amino acid sequence: CAISFASGRSGNEQFF. The V gene is TRBV10-3, the J gene TRBJ2-1; TRBD2 agrees at 11 bases. The CDR3 length is 16 residues. Germline CDR1 is ENHRY and CDR2 is SYGVKD. J gave up 6 bases and V 5 bases, and 9 bases lay outside the gene matches.